This T cell receptor (beta chain) was sequenced in a study of CD8 T cells in ankylosing spondylitis. Germline CDR1 reads MRHNA; CDR2 reads SNTAGT. The trim removed 4 bases at V and 7 bases at J, leaving 8 bases unmatched. The CDR3 extends over 15 amino acids. It was by quantitative 5'-RACE with molecular barcodes that TCR beta libraries were made. TCRdb used MiXCR to reprocess the 5' RACE reads, holding one entry per CDR3 protein. This repertoire shows 700,000 or so distinct CDR3 sequences, roughly 19% found once; its top ten account for around a fifth. In its sample, this clonotype was seen many times. Its antigen is undetermined. Study results and caveats: Previously reported in reactive arthritis synovial fluid and blood were some of the motif variants. Those disease-linked clones were CD8+; they were also relatively rare in peripheral blood. Disease-linked clones reportedly showed significant enrichment in matched ankylosing spondylitis synovial fluid. Seemingly characteristic of ankylosing spondylitis blood was a TCR beta motif consisting of about 8 highly homologous variants.

This clonotype was sampled from a male donor with ankylosing spondylitis. V usage is TRBV6-4 and J usage is TRBJ2-1, with TRBD2 matching over 9 bases. Sample: blood, either unsorted or a sorted T cell fraction (not recorded which). DNA for the CDR3: TGTGCCAGCAGTGGTACAGCGGGAGGCGGGAATGAGCAGTTCTTC. It codes for CASSGTAGGGNEQFF.